This TCR beta chain was sequenced in a study of T cells in Graves' hyperthyroidism and ophthalmopathy. At the level of the study: Peripheral blood was secured at the point of initial diagnosis, before any treatment. Overall study results and limits: Most expanded thyroid clonotypes above 0.001 also appeared in blood.

Amplification targeted TCR beta CDR3 regions from RNA transcripts. A first-round RT-PCR of the TCR CDR3 used the HTBI primer set. TCRdb fed the multiplex PCR reads into MiXCR, producing one record per CDR3 protein. Of about 520,000 distinct CDR3 sequences listed, roughly a quarter were seen once; the top ten hold over 9%. Trimming took 5 bases from V and 0 from J, leaving 11 bases between them. Germline loops: CDR1 SGHTA, CDR2 FQGNSA. This CDR3 comprises 14 residues. This clonotype was seen ten or more times. Its antigen is currently unknown. The TCR sequence derives from a young woman with Graves' ophthalmopathy. Sequencing input: blood. The V and J genes are TRBV7-2 and TRBJ2-7; D gene uncertain. The CDR3 DNA follows: TGTGCCAGCAGCCCCGACCTGGGCTCCTACGAGCAGTACTTC. It yields the protein CASSPDLGSYEQYF.